The 10 T cell receptor beta chains given below trace back to one sample, sequenced in a study of blood T cell repertoires in COVID-19. Method: immunoSEQ multiplex PCR; TCRdb's copy keeps in-frame clones and lacks some. This sample yields about 320,000 clones, of which 80% to 90% are seen a single time; about 5% belongs to the top ten. Sequencing was done on a sample of PBMCs or T cells enriched from blood (not recorded which). The receptors come from a man aged 25 to 40 who had recovered from COVID-19.

The chain is built from TRBV10-3 and TRBJ2-3; 7 bases map to TRBD2. Per the germline V gene, CDR1 is ENHRY and CDR2 is SYGVKD. The V and J ends lost 6 bases and 2 bases, in that order; junction bases with no gene match: 8. This CDR3 is built from 15 residues. The CDR3 here is CAIRPSREDTDTQYF. Here the CDR3 DNA reads TGTGCCATCAGGCCATCCCGGGAGGACACAGATACGCAGTATTTT.

V and J are TRBV12-5 and TRBJ2-1; the D gene is possibly TRBD1 (6 bases). Germline lookup yields CDR1 LGHNT and CDR2 FRNRAP. The V and J ends lost 1 base and 9 bases respectively, with 10 bases between them. This CDR3 is 13 amino acids long. The CDR3 nucleotides read TGTGCTAGTGGTTTGGCAGGGGCCGTTGAGCAGTTCTTC. Its translation: CASGLAGAVEQFF.

The gene calls are TRBV24-1 and TRBJ1-3, with 10 bases identical to TRBD1. J gave up 3 bases and V 4 bases, and 14 bases lay outside the gene matches. The CDR3 length is 19 residues. Per germline, CDR1 KGHDR and CDR2 SFDVKD. For the CDR3, the DNA is TGTGCCACCAGTGAACCAGGTGGGACAGGGGTTATGAATGGAAACACCATATATTTT. Its protein product is CATSEPGGTGVMNGNTIYF.

This chain connects TRBV19 to TRBJ1-3, with D tentatively TRBD1 (5 bases). This CDR3 is 13 amino acids long. V dropped 6 bases and J dropped 3 bases, with 9 bases sitting between them. Germline assignment: CDR1 LNHDA and CDR2 SQIVND (reference sequence). Here the CDR3 DNA reads TGTGCCAGTAGCCCCCAGGGTGGAAACACCATATATTTT. Translating it yields CASSPQGGNTIYF.

The CDR3 region has the DNA TGTGCCACCAGCAATCTTATGGACAGGTTTAATGAAAAACTGTTTTTT. Translated: CATSNLMDRFNEKLFF. The V and J genes are TRBV15 and TRBJ1-4; 7 nucleotides align to TRBD1. The V gene's germline CDR1 is LNHNV and CDR2 YYDKDF (reference sequence). The ends lost 4 bases at V and 4 bases at J; junction bases unmatched: 9. The CDR3 covers 16 residues.

This chain uses TRBV4-2 with TRBJ1-4; D is uncertain. There are 15 residues in the CDR3. CDR1 LGHNA and CDR2 YNFKEQ come from the germline V gene. Trimming cost V 2 bases and J 0 bases, with 7 bases left between them. Here the CDR3 reads CASSQPGSTNEKLFF. CDR3 coding DNA: TGTGCCAGCAGCCAACCAGGATCAACTAATGAAAAACTGTTTTTT.

V gene TRBV5-5 combines with J gene TRBJ2-5; the D gene is possibly TRBD1 (5 bases). Trimming took off 0 bases at V and 5 bases at J, with 14 bases between the two ends. The CDR3 is made up of 15 amino acids. Per the germline V gene, CDR1 is SGHKS and CDR2 is YYEKEE (reference sequence). CDR3 amino acids: CASSLGQGWTETQYF. In DNA form, the CDR3 reads TGTGCCAGCAGCTTGGGGCAGGGTTGGACGGAGACCCAGTACTTC. Filled out from reference TRBV5-5 and TRBJ2-5, the complete variable domain reads DAGVTQSPTHLIKTRGQQVTLRCSPISGHKSVSWYQQVLGQGPQFIFQYYEKEERGRGNFPDRFSARQFPNYSSELNVNALLLGDSALYLCASSLGQGWTETQYFGPGTRLLVL.

The rearrangement uses TRBV5-1 and TRBJ1-2; 8 bases match TRBD1. This CDR3 comprises 14 residues. The germline V gene has CDR1 SGHRS and CDR2 YFSETQ. J was trimmed by 3 bases and V by 4 bases; bases with no gene match: 5. The DNA for the CDR3 is TGCGCCAGCAGCGCGGTGGACAGGGACTATGGCTACACCTTC. Translating it yields CASSAVDRDYGYTF.

The chain is built from TRBV5-1 and TRBJ2-7; a weak D match, TRBD2 (5 bases). This CDR3 region has 13 residues. Trimming removed 0 bases from V and 6 bases from J, with 10 bases in between. CDR1 and CDR2 (germline): SGHRS, YFSETQ. This CDR3 is CASSLALAGEQYF. The CDR3 DNA is TGCGCCAGCAGCTTGGCCTTGGCGGGCGAGCAGTACTTC.

The genes are TRBV10-3 and TRBJ2-1; 10 nucleotides agree with TRBD1. Trimming at V came to 11 bases and at J to 5 bases, leaving 9 bases not matched to a gene. This CDR3 contains 14 residues. CDR1 ENHRY and CDR2 SYGVKD come from the germline V gene. The CDR3 protein is CAVNSGTGDNEQFF. CDR3 DNA sequence: TGTGCCGTCAATTCCGGGACAGGGGACAATGAGCAGTTCTTC.